These 5 T cell receptor beta chains originate from one sample sequenced in a study of blood T cell repertoires in COVID-19. Measured with immunoSEQ multiplex PCR; TCRdb has only the in-frame clones, and not every one. The table records some 190,000 clones, around 85% of them present only once. Sequenced input: peripheral blood. Every receptor here comes from a man older than 75 with COVID-19, enrolled during active disease.

The CDR3 is CASSFLGGLWRQETQYF. The DNA for the CDR3 is TGTGCCAGCAGCTTCTTGGGGGGGTTGTGGCGGCAAGAGACCCAGTACTTC. This sequence joins TRBV5-5 and TRBJ2-5, with 7 bases fitting TRBD2. The germline V gene has CDR1 SGHKS and CDR2 YYEKEE (reference sequence). V lost 2 bases, J lost 2 bases, and 12 bases stayed unmatched. The CDR3 runs to 17 residues.

This clone has just one count. The rearrangement joins TRBV5-1 to TRBJ1-3; D call uncertain. The CDR3 has 17 residues. Trimming shortened V by 0 bases and J by 0 bases, and 13 bases separated the two germline ends. CDR1 and CDR2 (germline): SGHRS, YFSETQ. The CDR3 DNA is TGCGCCAGCAGCTTGGGGAGTCAACTGCTCTCTGGAAACACCATATATTTT. It translates to CASSLGSQLLSGNTIYF.

The chain is built from TRBV3-1 (or the pseudogene TRBV3-2) and TRBJ2-1; 9 bases line up with TRBD2. CDR3 length: 12 amino acids. The J segment lost 9 bases and the V segment lost 10 bases, leaving 7 bases of the junction unmatched. The germline V gene has CDR1 LGHDT and CDR2 YNNKEL (reference sequence). CDR3 sequence (DNA): TGTGCCACCCATAGCGGGGGAGGTGAGCAGTTCTTC. It specifies CATHSGGGEQFF.

The genes are TRBV6-2 or TRBV6-3 and TRBJ2-2; tentatively, D is TRBD2 (5 bases). Germline loops: CDR1 MNHEY, CDR2 SVGEGT. This CDR3 comprises 14 residues. Deletions cut 2 bases from V and 4 bases from J, with 8 bases between. CDR3: CASSYRSGTGELFF. Here the CDR3 DNA reads TGTGCCAGCAGTTACAGGAGCGGCACCGGGGAGCTGTTTTTT.

The chain carries TRBV9 and TRBJ2-1; 10 nucleotides agree with TRBD2. V trimming: 5 bases; J trimming: 3 bases; junction bases outside the gene matches: 17. CDR3 length equals 19 residues. Germline values: CDR1 SGDLS, CDR2 YYNGEE. DNA of the CDR3: TGTGCCAGCAGTTCAAGGGCTAGCGGGGGAGGGGACTACTACAATGAGCAGTTCTTC. As protein: CASSSRASGGGDYYNEQFF.